Below are 27 T cell receptor beta chains sequenced from a single sample in a study of regulatory T cells in long-lasting Graves disease (dated by TCRdb to about 2021). The library was made by multiplex PCR. These reads were obtained on an Illumina HiSeq 4000. To build TCR beta libraries, CDR3 regions were amplified by Arm-PCR using iRepertoire HTBI primers. TCRdb itself trimmed the public reads at Q25 with fastp, ran MiXCR and retained productive beta chains. Rows with one shared CDR3 protein collapse into an entry with the most common genes and DNA. The sample records about 660,000 distinct CDR3 sequences, 25% to 35% of which are singletons. Of the sample, about two fifths falls within the top ten clones. The intended sense of this specimen's time point label: persistent/refractory GD, antithyroid drugs over 5 years with positive TRAb. For both TCR sequencing and RNA sequencing, RNA was extracted from PBMCs using TRIzol.

Specimen: peripheral blood mononuclear cells (PBMCs), collected when the disease was refractory, from a patient treated with antithyroid drugs. The receptors come from a female donor with Graves disease.

This clonotype turned up a few times. The chain joins TRBV2 to TRBJ2-7; TRBD1 matches 7 bases. J gave up 0 bases and V 10 bases, and 12 bases lay outside the gene matches. CDR1 and CDR2 (germline): SNHLY, FYNNEI. The CDR3 spans 15 residues. In DNA, the CDR3 is TGTGCCAACTCAGATGAGGACAGGTCCTCCTACGAGCAGTACTTC. Translating it yields CANSDEDRSSYEQYF.

This clonotype was counted many times. This chain connects TRBV2 to TRBJ1-2; D is undetermined. The CDR3 contains 10 residues. The germline V gene encodes CDR1 SNHLY and CDR2 FYNNEI. Trimming stripped 8 bases from V and 8 bases from J, with 9 bases between. The CDR3 coding sequence is TGTGCCAGCGCCGCGGGAGGCTACACCTTC. Its protein is CASAAGGYTF.

This clonotype was observed a few times. The chain combines TRBV6-1 with TRBJ1-1; D is perhaps TRBD1 (5 bases). The CDR3 loop spans 13 amino acids. Per the germline V gene, CDR1 is MNHNS and CDR2 is SASEGT. The germline V and J ends were trimmed by 4 bases and 5 bases, with 11 bases remaining between them. The CDR3 region is CASSAGYVTEAFF. The CDR3 coding sequence is TGTGCCAGCAGTGCAGGGTACGTAACTGAAGCTTTCTTT.

The V and J genes are TRBV5-1 and TRBJ1-4; D remains ambiguous. V was shortened by 1 base and J by 5 bases, with 15 bases between the two germline ends. The CDR3 has 16 residues. Looked up from germline, CDR1 is SGHRS and CDR2 is YFSETQ. CDR3: CASSLNRGVTNEKLFF. For the CDR3, the DNA is TGCGCCAGCAGCTTGAACCGCGGAGTTACGAATGAAAAACTGTTTTTT.

This chain uses TRBV5-1 with TRBJ1-1; no clear D. The germline CDR1 and CDR2 sequences are SGHRS and YFSETQ. Trimming took 0 bases from V and 1 from J, leaving 16 bases between them. The CDR3 length is 17 residues. The CDR3 sequence is CASSLGTAWAENTEAFF. CDR3 DNA: TGCGCCAGCAGCTTGGGGACGGCATGGGCGGAGAACACTGAAGCTTTCTTT.

The V gene is TRBV2, the J gene TRBJ2-7; weak D call: TRBD1 (6 bases). V lost 3 bases, J lost 4 bases, and 13 bases lay in between. Germline V gene sequence: CDR1 SNHLY, CDR2 FYNNEI. This CDR3 comprises 14 residues. The CDR3: CASSEAQGLYEQYF. CDR3 bases: TGTGCCAGCAGTGAGGCGCAGGGGCTTTACGAGCAGTACTTC.

The genes are TRBV12-5 and TRBJ2-7, with 8 bases matching TRBD1. The germline gives CDR1 LGHNT, CDR2 FRNRAP. Trimming took 9 bases from V and 4 from J; bases not matched to a gene: 5. This CDR3 region has 12 residues. The CDR3 DNA reads TGTGCTAGCCTCAGGGGGCGGTACGAGCAGTACTTC. Translation: CASLRGRYEQYF. Together with reference TRBV12-5 and TRBJ2-7, the CDR3 gives the full variable domain: DARVTQTPRHKVTEMGQEVTMRCQPILGHNTVFWYRQTMMQGLELLAYFRNRAPLDDSGMPKDRFSAEMPDATLATLKIQPSEPRDSAVYFCASLRGRYEQYFGPGTRLTVT.

The gene calls are TRBV6-1 and TRBJ2-7; TRBD2 aligns across 15 bases. The V gene end was trimmed by 0 bases and the J gene end by 5 bases; junction bases not matched to a gene: 2. There are 16 residues in the CDR3. From germline, CDR1 is MNHNS and CDR2 SASEGT. CDR3 residues: CASSEAGTSGRNEQYF. The CDR3 DNA is TGTGCCAGCAGTGAAGCGGGGACTAGCGGGAGGAACGAGCAGTACTTC.

V and J are TRBV19 and TRBJ1-2; the match to TRBD1 covers 7 bases. This CDR3 is built from 13 residues. J gave up 4 bases and V 4 bases, and 3 bases lay outside the gene matches. Per the germline V gene, CDR1 is LNHDA and CDR2 is SQIVND (reference sequence). The CDR3 nucleotides read TGTGCCAGTAGTACCGGACAGGCCTATGGCTACACCTTC. Its translation is CASSTGQAYGYTF. The full variable domain, rest sourced from reference TRBV19 and TRBJ1-2, is DGGITQSPKYLFRKEGQNVTLSCEQNLNHDAMYWYRQDPGQGLRLIYYSQIVNDFQKGDIAEGYSVSREKKESFPLTVTSAQKNPTAFYLCASSTGQAYGYTFGSGTRLTVV.

The chain links TRBV6-2 or TRBV6-3 to TRBJ2-4, with TRBD2 matching over 9 bases. The CDR3 is 15 residues long. CDR1 is MNHEY and CDR2 is SVGEGT in the germline V gene. The ends lost 4 bases at V and 2 bases at J; junction bases unmatched: 3. The CDR3 coding sequence is TGTGCCAGCAGTTCAAGCGGGGGGTCCAAAAACATTCAGTACTTC. It translates to CASSSSGGSKNIQYF.

Ten or more counts support this clonotype. The V and J genes are TRBV12-3 or TRBV12-4 and TRBJ1-1; D may be TRBD1 (5 bases). V lost 4 bases, J lost 6 bases, and 12 bases lay in between. The CDR3 runs 13 residues. CDR3 DNA sequence: TGTGCCAGCAGTTATTCCCAGACAGCTGAAGCTTTCTTT. Amino acid sequence: CASSYSQTAEAFF.

In DNA, the CDR3 is TGTGCCAGCAGGGGGCTAGGTCAGCCCCAGCATTTT. This sequence encodes CASRGLGQPQHF. The chain combines TRBV25-1 with TRBJ1-5, with D possibly TRBD1 on 5 matching bases. V lost 6 bases and J lost 6, with 9 bases in between. CDR1 and CDR2 (germline): MGHDK, SYGVNS. The CDR3 runs 12 residues.

This clonotype was found a few times. The rearrangement joins TRBV20-1 to TRBJ1-1; no clear D gene. The CDR3 spans 13 residues. V was clipped by 3 bases and J by 3 bases, with 11 bases between them. Germline loops: CDR1 DFQATT, CDR2 SNEGSKA (reference sequence). CDR3 bases: TGCAGTGCTAGCGGGGATTTGGACACTGAAGCTTTCTTT. This gives the protein CSASGDLDTEAFF.

This clonotype was counted a few times. The chain has TRBV29-1 and TRBJ1-2; 11 nucleotides match TRBD1. Germline CDR1 reads SQVTM; CDR2 reads ANQGSEA. With 3 bases clipped from V and 6 bases from J, the junction kept 6 bases outside the gene matches. The CDR3 totals 14 residues. The CDR3 DNA sequence: TGCAGCGTTGAGGACAGGGGGCCGGCGGATGGCTACACCTTC. Protein: CSVEDRGPADGYTF. The full variable domain, with the rest looked up from reference TRBV29-1 and TRBJ1-2, is SAVISQKPSRDICQRGTSLTIQCQVDSQVTMMFWYRQQPGQSLTLIATANQGSEATYESGFVIDKFPISRPNLTFSTLTVSNMSPEDSSIYLCSVEDRGPADGYTFGSGTRLTVV.

This clonotype was detected once. J is TRBJ2-7 and V is TRBV6-1, with 7 positions matching TRBD2. CDR3 length: 17 residues. CDR1 and CDR2 from the germline V gene are MNHNS and SASEGT. With V trimmed by 6 bases and J by 1 base, 15 bases remained unmatched. The CDR3 spells CASSLRPGAGLSYEQYF. DNA of the CDR3: TGTGCCAGCAGCCTCCGCCCAGGAGCGGGGTTATCCTACGAGCAGTACTTC.

The gene calls are TRBV2 and TRBJ2-3; D might be TRBD2 (6 bases). The CDR3 loop spans 15 amino acids. Germline V CDR1 and CDR2: SNHLY, FYNNEI. V was clipped by 7 bases and J by 6 bases, with 20 bases between them. The chain's CDR3 is CASTSFVAGTDTQYF. The CDR3 DNA sequence: TGTGCCAGCACCTCCTTCGTGGCGGGAACTGATACGCAGTATTTT.

This clonotype was observed a handful of times. The rearrangement links TRBV5-1 to TRBJ2-7; D is perhaps TRBD1 or TRBD2 (6 bases each). V gave up 0 bases and J gave up 5 bases, with 9 bases separating them. This CDR3 has 13 amino acids. Germline loops: CDR1 SGHRS, CDR2 YFSETQ. The CDR3 spells CASSLAGGHEQYF. The CDR3 DNA reads TGCGCCAGCAGCTTGGCCGGGGGCCACGAGCAGTACTTC.

This clonotype occurred a few times. The chain uses TRBV18 and TRBJ1-2; possible D gene TRBD1, 6 bases. V lost 1 base to trimming and J lost 8 bases, with 11 bases between them. The length of the CDR3 is 13 residues. Germline values: CDR1 KGHSH, CDR2 LQKENI. CDR3 sequence reads: CASSPRAGDGYTF. The CDR3 nucleotides are TGTGCCAGCTCACCACGGGCAGGGGACGGCTACACCTTC.

The chain links TRBV7-9 to TRBJ1-6; D is uncertain. V lost 4 bases to trimming and J lost 7 bases, with 8 bases between them. Germline V CDR1 and CDR2: SEHNR, FQNEAQ (reference sequence). The CDR3 covers 13 residues. CDR3: CASSSPENSPLHF. The CDR3, as DNA: TGTGCCAGCAGCTCACCGGAGAATTCACCCCTCCACTTT. The variable domain in full, completed from reference TRBV7-9 and TRBJ1-6, reads DTGVSQNPRHKITKRGQNVTFRCDPISEHNRLYWYRQTLGQGPEFLTYFQNEAQLEKSRLLSDRFSAERPKGSFSTLEIQRTEQGDSAMYLCASSSPENSPLHFGNGTRLTVT.

This clonotype was counted once. V and J are TRBV4-2 and TRBJ2-5; 9 bases fit TRBD2. Per the germline V gene, CDR1 is LGHNA and CDR2 is YNFKEQ. CDR3 size: 17 residues. With 0 bases clipped from V and 5 bases from J, the junction kept 10 bases outside the gene matches. The chain's CDR3 is CASSQDDGGRAEETQYF. In DNA form, the CDR3 reads TGTGCCAGCAGCCAAGATGACGGCGGGAGGGCCGAGGAGACCCAGTACTTC.

This clonotype was found many times. The genes are TRBV2 and TRBJ2-5, with 11 bases aligning to TRBD2. The length of the CDR3 is 14 residues. Trimming removed 7 bases from V and 9 bases from J; junction bases left unmatched: 10. The germline CDR1 and CDR2 sequences are SNHLY and FYNNEI. CDR3: CASKPTSGTGPQYF. The CDR3 DNA sequence: TGTGCCAGCAAACCGACTAGCGGGACAGGGCCCCAGTACTTC.

The chain has TRBV3-1 and TRBJ1-1; 7 nucleotides align to TRBD1. V gave up 1 base and J gave up 9 bases; unmatched junction bases: 8. The CDR3 consists of 14 residues. Germline CDR1 is LGHDT and CDR2 is YNNKEL (reference sequence). The DNA for the CDR3 is TGTGCCAGCAGCCAAGCGGGACAGCGGGGACAAGCTTTCTTT. It translates to CASSQAGQRGQAFF. The full variable domain, in which reference TRBV3-1 and TRBJ1-1 provide the parts outside the CDR3, is DTAVSQTPKYLVTQMGNDKSIKCEQNLGHDTMYWYKQDSKKFLKIMFSYNNKELIINETVPNRFSPKSPDKAHLNLHINSLELGDSAVYFCASSQAGQRGQAFFGQGTRLTVV.

This chain links TRBV7-9 with TRBJ1-2; D remains ambiguous. The CDR3 has 14 amino acids. Trimming took off 4 bases at V and 6 bases at J, with 15 bases between the two ends. CDR1 is SEHNR, CDR2 FQNEAQ, per germline (reference sequence). CDR3 residues: CASSSWTLGDGYTF. DNA for the CDR3: TGTGCCAGCAGCTCCTGGACGCTGGGAGATGGCTACACCTTC.

The chain couples TRBV5-1 to TRBJ2-2; 10 nucleotides line up with TRBD1. Germline assignment: CDR1 SGHRS and CDR2 YFSETQ. This CDR3 contains 18 residues. Trimming cost V 0 bases and J 7 bases; bases outside gene matches: 12. CDR3 protein: CASSLANRRQGAGGELFF. The CDR3 region has the DNA TGCGCCAGCAGCTTGGCTAACCGACGACAGGGGGCTGGCGGGGAGCTGTTTTTT.

J is TRBJ1-1 and V is TRBV7-2; D unresolved. V dropped 1 base and J dropped 6 bases, with 9 bases sitting between them. CDR1 is SGHTA, CDR2 FQGNSA, per germline. CDR3 size: 13 residues. The CDR3 reads CASSLGGRAEAFF. CDR3 coding DNA: TGTGCCAGCAGCTTAGGAGGGCGTGCTGAAGCTTTCTTT.

The sample holds a few counts of this clonotype. The gene calls are TRBV7-3 and TRBJ2-3, with 10 bases identical to TRBD1. There are 14 residues in the CDR3. Per the germline V gene, CDR1 is SGHTA and CDR2 is FQGTGA. V lost 6 bases, J lost 4 bases, and 4 bases stayed unmatched. CDR3 loop: CASRRGTGADTQYF. The CDR3 DNA reads TGTGCCAGCAGGCGAGGGACAGGGGCAGATACGCAGTATTTT.

This clonotype was recorded at least ten times. The chain joins TRBV6-1 to TRBJ2-7, with 9 bases aligning to TRBD1. The CDR3 totals 12 residues. The germline CDR1 and CDR2 sequences are MNHNS and SASEGT. Trimming cost V 5 bases and J 6 bases; bases outside gene matches: 2. CDR3: CASSRQGGEQYF. DNA for the CDR3: TGTGCCAGCAGTCGACAGGGGGGCGAGCAGTACTTC.